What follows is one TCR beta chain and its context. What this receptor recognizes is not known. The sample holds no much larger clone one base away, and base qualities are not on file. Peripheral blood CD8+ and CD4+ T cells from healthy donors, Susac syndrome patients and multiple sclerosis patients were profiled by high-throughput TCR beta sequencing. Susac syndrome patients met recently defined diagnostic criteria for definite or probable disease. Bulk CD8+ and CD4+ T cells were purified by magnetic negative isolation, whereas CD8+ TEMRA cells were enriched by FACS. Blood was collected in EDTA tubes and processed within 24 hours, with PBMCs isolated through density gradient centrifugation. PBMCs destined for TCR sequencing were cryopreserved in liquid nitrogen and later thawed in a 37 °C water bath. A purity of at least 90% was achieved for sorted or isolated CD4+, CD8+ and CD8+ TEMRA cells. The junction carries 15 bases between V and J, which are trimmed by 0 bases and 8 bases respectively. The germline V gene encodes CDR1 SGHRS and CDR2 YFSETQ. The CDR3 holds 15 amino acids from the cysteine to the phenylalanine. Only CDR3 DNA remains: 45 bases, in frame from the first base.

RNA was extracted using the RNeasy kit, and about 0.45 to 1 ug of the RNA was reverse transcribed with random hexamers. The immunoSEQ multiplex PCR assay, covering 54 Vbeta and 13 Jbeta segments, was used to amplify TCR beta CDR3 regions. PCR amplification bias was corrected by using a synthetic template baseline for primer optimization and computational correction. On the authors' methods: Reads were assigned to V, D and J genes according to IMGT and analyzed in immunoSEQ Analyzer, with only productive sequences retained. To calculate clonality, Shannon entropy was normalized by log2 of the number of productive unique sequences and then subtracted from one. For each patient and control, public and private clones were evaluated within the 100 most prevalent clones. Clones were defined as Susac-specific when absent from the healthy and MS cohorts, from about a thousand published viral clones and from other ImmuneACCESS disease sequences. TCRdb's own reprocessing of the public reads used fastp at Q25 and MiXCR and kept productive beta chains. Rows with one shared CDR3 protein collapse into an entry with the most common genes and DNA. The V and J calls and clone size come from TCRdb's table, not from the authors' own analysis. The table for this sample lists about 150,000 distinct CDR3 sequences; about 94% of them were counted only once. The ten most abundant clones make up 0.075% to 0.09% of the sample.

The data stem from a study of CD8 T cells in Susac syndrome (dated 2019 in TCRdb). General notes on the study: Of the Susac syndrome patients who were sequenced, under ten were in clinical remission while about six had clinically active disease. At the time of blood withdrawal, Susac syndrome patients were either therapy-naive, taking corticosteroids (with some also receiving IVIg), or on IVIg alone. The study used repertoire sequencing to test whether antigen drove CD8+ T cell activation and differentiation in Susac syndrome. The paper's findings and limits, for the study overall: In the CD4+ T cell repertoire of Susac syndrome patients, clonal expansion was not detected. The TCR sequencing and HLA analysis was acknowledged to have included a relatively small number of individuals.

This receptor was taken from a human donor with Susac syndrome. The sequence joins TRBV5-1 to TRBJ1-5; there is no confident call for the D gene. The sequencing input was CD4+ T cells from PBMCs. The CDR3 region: CASSLEGTVREPQHF. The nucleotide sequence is TGCGCCAGCAGCTTGGAGGGCACTGTTCGGGAGCCCCAGCATTTT.